The TCR beta chain under discussion was sequenced for a study of fetal regulatory T cell absence and autoimmunity. The V gene lost 10 bases and the J gene lost 3 bases, with 14 bases spanning the gap. The CDR3 extends over 13 amino acids. The V gene's germline CDR1 is MNHNY and CDR2 SVGAGI (reference sequence). Comments on this clone: Its antigen is still unknown.

Libraries were prepared by immunoSEQ multiplex PCR; TCRdb keeps only in-frame clonotypes and omits some of them. The sample lists about 95,000 clones, less than 80% seen once, with roughly 2% in the top ten. General study points: Cord blood and pancreas showed broadly similar TRB gene family usage.

The receptor was isolated from a male donor with IPEX syndrome. The sequenced sample consisted of pancreas tissue. This chain uses TRBV6-6 with TRBJ2-3; no firm D call. CDR3 nucleotide sequence: TGTGCCACCCAGACCGACGGAACAGATACGCAGTATTTT. This codes for CATQTDGTDTQYF.